This T cell receptor beta chain comes out of a study of cytomegalovirus exposure and HLA in healthy donors. Broader study findings: A list of roughly 180 TCR beta chains associated with cytomegalovirus was given.

PCR employed 60 Vbeta and 13 Jbeta primers. TCRdb's copy holds only in-frame clones and misses some; the assay was immunoSEQ multiplex PCR. The table has 150,000 to 200,000 clones, 75% to 90% seen once. V was trimmed by 5 bases and J by 1 base, leaving 18 bases between them. This CDR3 region has 17 residues. Looked up from germline, CDR1 is SGHAT and CDR2 is FQNNGV. Notes on this clone: Its antigen is unidentified.

Material: PBMCs. This receptor was taken from a woman aged 18-30 years in good health and CMV-seronegative. The chain uses TRBV11-2 and TRBJ2-4, with a weak D call TRBD2 (5 bases). The CDR3 loop is CASSPLTSYGAKNIQYF. CDR3 in DNA: TGTGCCAGCAGCCCCCTCACTAGTTATGGGGCCAAAAACATTCAGTACTTC. The full variable domain, in which reference TRBV11-2 and TRBJ2-4 provide the parts outside the CDR3, is EAGVAQSPRYKIIEKRQSVAFWCNPISGHATLYWYQQILGQGPKLLIQFQNNGVVDDSQLPKDRFSAERLKGVDSTLKIQPAKLEDSAVYLCASSPLTSYGAKNIQYFGAGTRLSVL.